Listed below are T cell receptor beta chains from one sample, sequenced in a study of patients and donors after allogeneic stem cell transplantation. TCRdb re-derived calls from the RT-PCR reads in MiXCR, one entry per CDR3 protein. The table lists about 110,000 distinct CDR3 sequences, around 33% of them singletons. Sequenced sample: blood, either unsorted or a sorted T cell fraction (not recorded which). These receptors all stem from a human donor who was either an allogeneic HSCT recipient or a stem cell or donor lymphocyte infusion donor (not recorded which). It is not recorded whose cells these are; they may come from a transplant donor. The CDR3 runs from the conserved cysteine through the conserved F or W. D genes are given only for firm matches. A row's size may be missing; if present it is once, few, many or a size class.

CDR3 DNA,CDR3 protein,V gene,D gene,J gene,clone size
TGCGCCAGCAGCTTGGCCAGATTCGGAACCTACGAGCAGTACTTC,CASSLARFGTYEQYF,TRBV5-1,-,TRBJ2-7,once
TGTGCCAGCAGTTCCTCTAGCGGCACCTACAATGAGCAGTTCTTC,CASSSSSGTYNEQFF,TRBV27,TRBD2,TRBJ2-1,few
TGTGCCACCTCTCAGACAGGAGATACGCAGTATTTT,CATSQTGDTQYF,TRBV24-1,-,TRBJ2-3,-
TGTGCCAGCAGTTTAGCGCAGGGTGGAGGCAATCAGCCCCAGCATTTT,CASSLAQGGGNQPQHF,TRBV12-3/TRBV12-4,-,TRBJ1-5,-
TGTGCCAGCAGTTCTCCTAAAAGCGGTAGCTCCTACAATGAGCAGTTCTTC,CASSSPKSGSSYNEQFF,TRBV28,-,TRBJ2-1,-
TGTGCCAGCAGTTTCTTTGGGCTAGCGGGAGTAGCTGATACGCAGTATTTT,CASSFFGLAGVADTQYF,TRBV12-3/TRBV12-4,TRBD2,TRBJ2-3,-
TGTGCCACCAGCAGAGAAAGGGGCAGGGGGAAAATCTCCTACAATGAGCAGTTCTTC,CATSRERGRGKISYNEQFF,TRBV15,TRBD1,TRBJ2-1,few
TGTGCTAGCAGCTTAGCGTGGCCTAGCGAATACAATGAGCAGTTCTTC,CASSLAWPSEYNEQFF,TRBV7-7,-,TRBJ2-1,-
TGTGCCAGCAGCCAGACTGGACTAGCGACCTCTGGGCAGTTCTTC,CASSQTGLATSGQFF,TRBV7-2,TRBD2,TRBJ2-1,-
TGTGCCAGCAGCCGCCTCGACTACGTCTCCTACGAGCAGTACTTC,CASSRLDYVSYEQYF,TRBV5-6,-,TRBJ2-7,once
TGTGCCAGCAGCTTGAGGGCACAACTGTTTTTT,CASSLRAQLFF,TRBV7-9,-,TRBJ1-4,-
TGTGCCAGCTCACCTGTACTAGCGGTCCCCCACGAGCAGTACTTC,CASSPVLAVPHEQYF,TRBV18,TRBD2,TRBJ2-7,-
TGTGCCAGCAGCCAAAGACAGGTTAACTATGGCTACACCTTC,CASSQRQVNYGYTF,TRBV3-1,-,TRBJ1-2,-
TGCAGCGTTGGTGGTGGCTACACCTTC,CSVGGGYTF,TRBV29-1,-,TRBJ1-2,few